This T cell receptor (beta chain) was recovered during a study of regulatory T cells in long-lasting Graves disease. General observations from the study: Persistent disease exhibited a predilection for TRBV28, TRBJ1-2 and TRBJ2-5.

Researchers made TCR beta libraries by using iRepertoire HTBI primers and running Arm-PCR on CDR3 regions. In the original analysis: Identified segments across samples numbered some 62 TRBV and approximately 15 TRBJ. TCRdb fed the multiplex PCR reads into MiXCR, producing one record per CDR3 protein. The V and J calls were not made by the authors but by TCRdb's processing. Of 350,000 to 450,000 distinct CDR3 sequences detected, 14% to 15% appear once; the ten largest clones hold roughly 17%. Documented time point: newly diagnosed GD, antithyroid drugs for less than 3 months. Isolated PBMC RNA provided the starting material for the TCR library. This clonotype showed up many times. Its antigen is undetermined. Germline V CDR1 and CDR2: MNHEY, SVGEGT. This CDR3 contains 14 residues. Trimming shortened V by 1 base and J by 7 bases, and 11 bases separated the two germline ends. Separately, the same data were catalogued under a study of T cells in Graves' hyperthyroidism and ophthalmopathy. That work contributes: The diagnostic basis comprised clinical symptoms, serum thyroxine and TRAb, thyroid ultrasound and orbital computed tomography. The majority of expanded thyroid clonotypes above 0.001 also appeared in blood.

The material sequenced was peripheral blood mononuclear cells (PBMCs), taken at new diagnosis, from a patient treated with antithyroid drugs. This chain links TRBV6-2 or TRBV6-3 with TRBJ2-1; D unresolved. The receptor was derived from a young woman with Graves disease. CDR3 amino acids: CASSYYLRGNEQFF. The DNA of the CDR3 is TGTGCCAGCAGTTACTACTTGCGTGGGAATGAGCAGTTCTTC.